A single sample gave rise to the 9 T cell receptor beta chains below, sequenced in a study of blood T cell repertoires in COVID-19. The table came from immunoSEQ multiplex PCR; TCRdb's copy has only in-frame clones and leaves some out. The sample records over 150,000 clones, approximately 80% being singletons. The sample taken for sequencing was peripheral blood. These receptors were taken from a woman aged 55-75 years with COVID-19, enrolled during active disease.

The CDR3: CASSSDSSSNQPQHF. In nucleotides, the CDR3 is TGCGCCAGCAGCTCGGACAGCAGTAGCAATCAGCCCCAGCATTTT. V and J are TRBV5-1 and TRBJ1-5; D is possibly TRBD1 (6 bases). The germline V gene has CDR1 SGHRS and CDR2 YFSETQ. Trimming took off 3 bases at V and 0 bases at J, with 10 bases between the two ends. The CDR3 has 15 residues.

The chain employs TRBV6-5 and TRBJ1-5; TRBD1 matches at 8 bases. This CDR3 is built from 15 residues. Germline V lookup: CDR1 MNHEY, CDR2 SVGAGI. V lost 6 bases and J lost 6; bases outside the gene matches: 10. CDR3 nucleotides: TGTGCCAGCAGAAAGGACAGGGACTTTAGTCAGCCCCAGCATTTT. It is translated as CASRKDRDFSQPQHF.

This chain connects TRBV9 to TRBJ2-5; 9 bases align to TRBD2. The J call may be in error: the DNA end matches TRBJ2-7 better. The CDR3 spans 13 residues. CDR1 is SGDLS and CDR2 is YYNGEE in the germline V gene. CDR3: CASGSGSLPEQYF. CDR3 coding DNA: TGTGCCAGCGGTAGCGGGAGTTTACCCGAGCAGTACTTC.

The chain joins TRBV19 to TRBJ2-5; TRBD1 matches at 11 bases. The CDR3 length is 20 residues. In germline, CDR1 is LNHDA, CDR2 SQIVND (reference sequence). V gave up 7 bases and J gave up 1 base; unmatched junction bases: 20. The CDR3 sequence is CASTPQLGAGTGGPQETQYF. In DNA, the CDR3 is TGTGCCAGTACCCCACAGTTGGGGGCGGGGACAGGGGGTCCCCAAGAGACCCAGTACTTC.

This chain links TRBV19 with TRBJ1-1, with D possibly matching TRBD1 (6 bases). V was pared by 2 bases and J by 0 bases, with 19 bases between. The CDR3 is 18 residues long. Germline CDR1 and CDR2: LNHDA and SQIVND (reference sequence). DNA for the CDR3: TGTGCCAGTAGTATATCCCAGGCAGGGGTGGGGATGAACACTGAAGCTTTCTTT. Amino acids: CASSISQAGVGMNTEAFF.

The chain recombines TRBV5-6 with TRBJ1-2; D gene ambiguous. Germline CDR1 is SGHDT and CDR2 is YYEEEE. The CDR3 has 15 amino acids. Trimming left V 2 bases short and J 8 bases short, with 19 bases between. The CDR3 loop reads CASSFTRSTARGYTF. The CDR3 DNA follows: TGTGCCAGCAGCTTCACCCGTAGTACGGCGCGGGGCTACACCTTC.

V and J are TRBV21-1 and TRBJ1-2. TRBV21-1 corresponds to a pseudogene. CDR3 length: 13 residues. This CDR3 is CASSKGAGYGYTF. Here the CDR3 DNA reads TGTGCCAGCAGCAAAGGTGCGGGCTATGGCTACACCTTC.

The chain employs TRBV3-1 (or the pseudogene TRBV3-2) and TRBJ1-1; TRBD1 might be the D (6 bases). Per germline, CDR1 LGHDT and CDR2 YNNKEL (reference sequence). The V end was cut by 4 bases, the J end by 0 bases, with 12 bases between. The CDR3 length is 15 residues. The CDR3 bases are TGTGCCAGCAGCCGAGTACAGGGCGTGAACACTGAAGCTTTCTTT. This translates into CASSRVQGVNTEAFF.

V and J are TRBV27 and TRBJ1-5, with 8 bases fitting TRBD1. CDR1 and CDR2 (germline): MNHEY, SMNVEV (reference sequence). The CDR3 is 15 amino acids. V lost 6 bases to trimming and J lost 5 bases; unmatched junction nucleotides: 9. The CDR3 region is CASSRQGKWDQPQHF. The CDR3 DNA is TGTGCCAGCAGCAGACAGGGGAAATGGGATCAGCCCCAGCATTTT.